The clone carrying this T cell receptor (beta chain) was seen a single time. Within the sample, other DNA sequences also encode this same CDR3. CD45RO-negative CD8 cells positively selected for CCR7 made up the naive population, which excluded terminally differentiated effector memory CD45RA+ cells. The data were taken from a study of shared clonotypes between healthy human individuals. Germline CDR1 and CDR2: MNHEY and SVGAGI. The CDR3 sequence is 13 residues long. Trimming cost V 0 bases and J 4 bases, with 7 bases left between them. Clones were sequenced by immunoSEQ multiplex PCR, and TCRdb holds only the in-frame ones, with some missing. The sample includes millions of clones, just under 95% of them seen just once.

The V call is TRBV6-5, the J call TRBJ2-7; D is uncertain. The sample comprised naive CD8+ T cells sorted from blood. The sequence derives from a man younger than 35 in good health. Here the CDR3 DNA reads TGTGCCAGCAGTTACTCAGAGTCGTACGAGCAGTACTTC. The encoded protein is CASSYSESYEQYF.